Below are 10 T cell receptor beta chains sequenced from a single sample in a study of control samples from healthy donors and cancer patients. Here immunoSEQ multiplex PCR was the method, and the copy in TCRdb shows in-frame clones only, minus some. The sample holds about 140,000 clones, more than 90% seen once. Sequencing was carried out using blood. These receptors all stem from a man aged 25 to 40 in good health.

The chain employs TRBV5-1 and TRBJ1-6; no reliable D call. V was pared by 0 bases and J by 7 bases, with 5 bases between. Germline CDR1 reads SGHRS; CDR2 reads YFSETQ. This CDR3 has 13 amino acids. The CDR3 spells CASSLETNSPLHF. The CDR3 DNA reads TGCGCCAGCAGCTTGGAGACGAATTCACCCCTCCACTTT.

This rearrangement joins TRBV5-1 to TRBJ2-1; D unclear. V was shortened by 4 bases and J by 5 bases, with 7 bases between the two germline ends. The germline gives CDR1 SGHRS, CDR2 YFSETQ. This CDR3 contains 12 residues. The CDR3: CASSRQNNEQFF. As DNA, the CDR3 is TGCGCCAGCAGCAGGCAGAACAATGAGCAGTTCTTC.

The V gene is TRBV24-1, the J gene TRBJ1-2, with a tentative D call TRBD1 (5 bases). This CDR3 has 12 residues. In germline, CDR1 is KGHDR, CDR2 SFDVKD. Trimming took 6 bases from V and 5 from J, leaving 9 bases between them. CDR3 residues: CATSQRGYGYTF. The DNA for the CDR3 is TGTGCCACCAGTCAGAGGGGTTATGGCTACACCTTC.

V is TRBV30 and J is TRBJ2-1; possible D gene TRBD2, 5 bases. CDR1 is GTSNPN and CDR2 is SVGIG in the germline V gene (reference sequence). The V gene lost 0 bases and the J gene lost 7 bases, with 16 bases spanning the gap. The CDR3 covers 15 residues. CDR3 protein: CAWSVRGSLTNEQFF. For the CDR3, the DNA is TGTGCCTGGAGTGTACGTGGGAGCTTGACAAATGAGCAGTTCTTC. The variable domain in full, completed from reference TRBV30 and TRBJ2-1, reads SQTIHQWPATLVQPVGSPLSLECTVEGTSNPNLYWYRQAAGRGLQLLFYSVGIGQISSEVPQNLSASRPQDRQFILSSKKLLLSDSGFYLCAWSVRGSLTNEQFFGPGTRLTVL.

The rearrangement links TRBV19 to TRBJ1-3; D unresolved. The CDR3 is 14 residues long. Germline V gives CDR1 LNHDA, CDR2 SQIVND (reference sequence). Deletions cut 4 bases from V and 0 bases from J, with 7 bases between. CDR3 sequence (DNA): TGTGCCAGTAGTACAGGCTACTCTGGAAACACCATATATTTT. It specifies CASSTGYSGNTIYF.

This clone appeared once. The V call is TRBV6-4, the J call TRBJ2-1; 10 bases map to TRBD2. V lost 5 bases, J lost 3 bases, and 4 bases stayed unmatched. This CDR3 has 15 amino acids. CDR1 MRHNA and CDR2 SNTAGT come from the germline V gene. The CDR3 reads CASSQLAGSYNEQFF. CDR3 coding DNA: TGTGCCAGCAGTCAACTAGCGGGAAGCTACAATGAGCAGTTCTTC.

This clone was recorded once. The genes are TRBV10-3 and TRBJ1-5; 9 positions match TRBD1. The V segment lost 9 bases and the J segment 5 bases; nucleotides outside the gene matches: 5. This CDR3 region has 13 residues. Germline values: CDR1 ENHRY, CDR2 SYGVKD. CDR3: CAIAGQGHQPQHF. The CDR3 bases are TGTGCCATTGCGGGACAGGGTCATCAGCCCCAGCATTTT.

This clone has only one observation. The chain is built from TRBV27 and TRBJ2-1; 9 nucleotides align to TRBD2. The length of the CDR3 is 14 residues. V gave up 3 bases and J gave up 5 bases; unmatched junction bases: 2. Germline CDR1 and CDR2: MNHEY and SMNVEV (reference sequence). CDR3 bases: TGTGCCAGCAGTTTTAGCGGGAGCCACAATGAGCAGTTCTTC. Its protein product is CASSFSGSHNEQFF.

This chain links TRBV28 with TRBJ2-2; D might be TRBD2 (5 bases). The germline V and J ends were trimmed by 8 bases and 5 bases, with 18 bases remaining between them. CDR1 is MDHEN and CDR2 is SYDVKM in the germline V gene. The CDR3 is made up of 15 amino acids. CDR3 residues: CASLETLRGTGELFF. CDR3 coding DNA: TGTGCCAGCCTCGAGACCCTGCGAGGGACCGGGGAGCTGTTTTTT.

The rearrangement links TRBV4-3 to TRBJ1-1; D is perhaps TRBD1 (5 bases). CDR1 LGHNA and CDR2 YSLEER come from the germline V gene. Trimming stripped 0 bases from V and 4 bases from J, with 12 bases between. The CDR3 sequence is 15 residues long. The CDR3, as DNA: TGCGCCAGCAGCCAAGAAGGGTCAGGGAGCACTGAAGCTTTCTTT. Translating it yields CASSQEGSGSTEAFF.